A selection of T cell receptor beta chains follows, all from one sample in a study of blood T cell repertoires in COVID-19. Sequencing used immunoSEQ multiplex PCR; TCRdb keeps in-frame clones, though not all of them. The table lists around 140,000 clones, about four fifths of them singletons, with roughly 15% in the top ten. Sequencing was done on a sample of peripheral blood. Receptors were obtained from a human donor with acute or convalescent COVID-19. The donor label of this sample is uncertain. The CDR3 runs from the conserved cysteine through the conserved F or W. D genes are given only for firm matches. Some rows mark clone size as missing; the rest say once, few, many or name a class of expanded clone.

j_call	d_call	v_call	clone_size	cdr3_nt	cdr3_aa
TRBJ1-1	TRBD1	TRBV7-2	-	TGTGCCAGCAGCTACGTAACAGGGGGTGACACTGAAGCTTTCTTT	CASSYVTGGDTEAFF
TRBJ2-3	TRBD2	TRBV27	-	TGTGCCAGCAGTTCCCCTGGGGGGGGCACAGATACGCAGTATTTT	CASSSPGGGTDTQYF
TRBJ1-4	TRBD1	TRBV7-2	-	TGTGCCAGCAGCTCGGGACAGGGAGGCTTGAGTGAAAAACTGTTTTTT	CASSSGQGGLSEKLFF
TRBJ2-4	-	TRBV19	once	TGTGCCAGTAGTACAGGGCGGTTGGACATTCAGTACTTC	CASSTGRLDIQYF
TRBJ1-1	TRBD1	TRBV12-3/TRBV12-4	-	TGTGCCAGCAGTTTATCGACAGGGCGAGCTTTCTTT	CASSLSTGRAFF
TRBJ1-2	TRBD1	TRBV18	-	TGTGCCAGCTCACCACCGCGTATGACAGGGAGCCACCCCTACACCTTC	CASSPPRMTGSHPYTF
TRBJ2-5	-	TRBV2	-	TGTGCCAGCACTCCGGACAGCAAGGGGACCCAGTACTTC	CASTPDSKGTQYF
TRBJ2-7	TRBD1	TRBV7-2	-	TGTGCCAGCAGCCCGAGGACAGGGGACGAGCAGTACTTC	CASSPRTGDEQYF
TRBJ1-1	-	TRBV5-1	-	TGCGCCAGCAGGGGAGAGAACACTGAAGCTTTCTTT	CASRGENTEAFF
TRBJ2-7	TRBD1	TRBV27	-	TGTGCCAGCAGTCCCCTGGGGGACAGGGACCACTACGAGCAGTACTTC	CASSPLGDRDHYEQYF
TRBJ1-1	TRBD1	TRBV5-1	-	TGCGCCGGCCGGGACAGTGTGAACACTGAAGCTTTCTTT	CAGRDSVNTEAFF
TRBJ2-1	TRBD2	TRBV9	-	TGTGCCAGCAGCGTACTAGCGGGGGGGTCGGATGAGCAGTTCTTC	CASSVLAGGSDEQFF
TRBJ1-4	TRBD1	TRBV5-5	-	TGTGCCAGCACCTCCGTCGGGACAGGGAGCGAAAAACTGTTTTTT	CASTSVGTGSEKLFF
TRBJ1-1	-	TRBV5-1	-	TGCGCCAGCAGTCCCGGGGGGAACACTGAAGCTTTCTTT	CASSPGGNTEAFF
TRBJ2-1	TRBD2	TRBV3-1/TRBV3-2	-	TGTGCCAGCAGCCAAGTCCGAGGAGGCCTAGCGGGGGATTACAATGAGCAGTTCTTC	CASSQVRGGLAGDYNEQFF
TRBJ1-2	-	TRBV6-5	-	TGTGCCACCGAATACCAACAGAACTATGGCTACACCTTC	CATEYQQNYGYTF
TRBJ2-7	-	TRBV18	-	TGTGCCAGCTCACCGCAGGGGTTAAGCGAGCAGTACTTC	CASSPQGLSEQYF
TRBJ1-1	-	TRBV5-5	-	TGTGCCAGCATCCAGAGCAACAGTGGCGAAGCTTTCTTT	CASIQSNSGEAFF
TRBJ1-5	-	TRBV10-3	-	TGTGCCATCAGTTGGGGAGACAGGAGTAATCAGCCCCAGCATTTT	CAISWGDRSNQPQHF
TRBJ2-7	TRBD1	TRBV9	-	TGTGCCAGCAGCCCGCTGACAGGGCACGAGCAGTACTTC	CASSPLTGHEQYF
TRBJ2-7	-	TRBV30	-	TGTGCCTGGAGTGTACAAGGGGGTTGGCAGAGCTACGAGCAGTACTTC	CAWSVQGGWQSYEQYF
TRBJ1-3	-	TRBV6-6	-	TGTGCCAGCAGTTACTCGGAGAGTGGAAACACCATATATTTT	CASSYSESGNTIYF
TRBJ1-1	-	TRBV3-1/TRBV3-2	-	TGTGCCAGCAGCTCCTCGCTTTCCGGGAATGAAGCTTTCTTT	CASSSSLSGNEAFF
TRBJ2-5	TRBD2	TRBV4-1	-	TGCGCCAGCAGCCAAGGGTTCAGGAGACTAGCCCCCCAAGAGACCCAGTACTTC	CASSQGFRRLAPQETQYF
TRBJ2-7	TRBD1	TRBV5-1	-	TGCGCCAGCAGCTTGAATACAGGGGGAGCCTACGAGCAGTACTTC	CASSLNTGGAYEQYF
TRBJ1-5	-	TRBV6-5	once	TGTGCCAGCAGCGATGGGACGGGGAGGCAGCCCCAGCATTTT	CASSDGTGRQPQHF
TRBJ1-3	TRBD1	TRBV5-1	-	TGCGCCAGCAGCCCGGGACAGGGAGGGTCGTTAACCTCTGGAAACACCATATATTTT	CASSPGQGGSLTSGNTIYF
TRBJ2-1	TRBD1	TRBV4-1	few	TGCGCCAGCAGCCGCGGGACAGGGAGCCACAATGAGCAGTTCTTC	CASSRGTGSHNEQFF
TRBJ1-2	-	TRBV6-1	-	TGTGCCAGCAGTGAAGAAGCAGGGCCGAACTATGGCTACACCTTC	CASSEEAGPNYGYTF
TRBJ1-1	-	TRBV28	-	TGTGCCAGCAGTCCAATCCGTGGGGGAGGCACTGAAGCTTTCTTT	CASSPIRGGGTEAFF
TRBJ1-1	TRBD1	TRBV3-1/TRBV3-2	-	TGTGCCAGCAGCCTCGACAGGGGGTTGGACACTGAAGCTTTCTTT	CASSLDRGLDTEAFF
TRBJ1-2	-	TRBV6-5	-	TGTGCCAGCAGGCTGACCGAGGAGACCTATGGCTACACCTTC	CASRLTEETYGYTF
TRBJ2-3	-	TRBV5-1	-	TGCGCCAGCAGGGTAGCAGGGAGCACAGATACGCAGTATTTT	CASRVAGSTDTQYF